Below, 20 T cell receptor beta chains from the same sample are listed, as sequenced in a study of T-cell reconstitution after alpha-beta-depleted transplantation in children listed by TCRdb under 2016. Libraries came from PCR. Sequencer: Illumina HiSeq 2500. To normalize quantification of the TCRbeta repertoire, the TCR libraries were built with molecular barcoding that relied on unique molecular identifiers. Using fastp trimming at Q25 and MiXCR clonotype assembly, TCRdb reanalyzed the public sequencing data and kept in-frame beta chains. Rows with one shared CDR3 protein collapse into an entry with the most common genes and DNA. For this sample the table gives fewer than 400,000 distinct CDR3 sequences, of which around 21% were detected only once. The ten largest clones take up approximately 3.8% of the sample. Source: PBMCs from the stem cell graft donor, taken from the stem cell graft. These TCRs come from a human donor who donated a stem cell graft to a child with acute myeloid leukemia.

The rearrangement links TRBV12-3 or TRBV12-4 to TRBJ2-1; the match to TRBD2 covers 11 bases. The CDR3 length is 20 residues. Trimming cost V 2 bases and J 7 bases; bases outside gene matches: 19. This chain's CDR3 is CASSLQPGLAARTSWNEQFF. DNA for the CDR3: TGTGCCAGCAGTTTACAACCGGGACTAGCGGCCAGAACCTCCTGGAATGAGCAGTTCTTC.

There are many counts of this clonotype. The chain recombines TRBV29-1 with TRBJ2-4; 14 bases line up with TRBD2. This CDR3 spans 14 amino acids. The germline gives CDR1 SQVTM, CDR2 ANQGSEA. Trimming removed 4 bases from V and 9 bases from J; junction bases left unmatched: 5. CDR3 in DNA: TGCAGCGTTGGCGGACTAGCGGGAGGAGGCATTCAGTACTTC. This gives the protein CSVGGLAGGGIQYF.

This chain uses TRBV24-1 with TRBJ2-3, with D possibly TRBD1 on 5 matching bases. Germline CDR1 KGHDR, CDR2 SFDVKD. The CDR3 loop spans 13 amino acids. The V end was cut by 4 bases, the J end by 2 bases, with 6 bases between. The CDR3 coding sequence is TGTGCCACCAGTGACAGGGTCACAGATACGCAGTATTTT. Translating gives CATSDRVTDTQYF.

This sequence joins TRBV18 and TRBJ2-3, with no clear D. Between the trimmed V and J ends, which lost 3 bases and 0 bases, there was a span of 10 bases. The CDR3 sequence is 15 residues long. Germline V gene lookup returns CDR1 KGHSH and CDR2 LQKENI. The CDR3 region is CASSPSPESTDTQYF. CDR3 nucleotide sequence: TGTGCCAGCTCACCTAGCCCGGAAAGCACAGATACGCAGTATTTT.

CDR3 sequence (DNA): TGTGCCAGCAGTTACGACAGGGGAGACAATGAGCAGTTCTTC. Its protein product is CASSYDRGDNEQFF. V gene TRBV12-3 or TRBV12-4 combines with J gene TRBJ2-1, with 8 bases that match TRBD1. CDR3 length: 14 residues. J gave up 5 bases and V 4 bases, and 4 bases lay outside the gene matches.

V is TRBV2 and J is TRBJ2-1, with TRBD2 identical over 10 bases. There are 14 residues in the CDR3. Germline lookup yields CDR1 SNHLY and CDR2 FYNNEI. The J segment lost 6 bases and the V segment lost 4 bases, leaving 3 bases of the junction unmatched. CDR3 coding DNA: TGTGCCAGCAGTGGGACTAGCGGAGTCAATGAGCAGTTCTTC. It encodes CASSGTSGVNEQFF.

The chain carries TRBV6-5 and TRBJ2-1, with D perhaps assigned TRBD1 or TRBD2 (6 bases each). Germline loops: CDR1 MNHEY, CDR2 SVGAGI. The CDR3 consists of 15 residues. Trimming removed 4 bases at V and 9 bases at J, with 19 bases between. In DNA, the CDR3 is TGTGCCAGCAGTTGGGGACTGCAGGGGCAGGGTGAGCAGTTCTTC. Encoded protein: CASSWGLQGQGEQFF.

A few counts support this clonotype. This chain joins TRBV20-1 and TRBJ2-7; no clear D gene. Germline V lookup: CDR1 DFQATT, CDR2 SNEGSKA (reference sequence). CDR3 length: 12 residues. The V end lost 7 bases, the J end lost 5 bases, and 15 bases lay between the germline ends. The DNA for the CDR3 is TGCAGTGTCGGCCCCCGGGTCGACGAGCAGTACTTC. Its translation is CSVGPRVDEQYF.

J is TRBJ2-7 and V is TRBV28, with D perhaps TRBD2 (6 bases). Trimming took 5 bases from V and 2 from J, leaving 16 bases between them. The length of the CDR3 is 15 residues. Germline V gives CDR1 MDHEN, CDR2 SYDVKM. The DNA of the CDR3 is TGTGCCAGCAGTGTCGGCGGGGCCAACACCTACGAGCAGTACTTC. Translated, it gives CASSVGGANTYEQYF.

This clonotype was seen ten or more times. The chain recombines TRBV10-3 with TRBJ2-1; tentative D call: TRBD1 (5 bases). This CDR3 is built from 13 residues. Trimming stripped 3 bases from V and 6 bases from J, with 9 bases between. Germline CDR1 ENHRY, CDR2 SYGVKD. The CDR3 here is CAISEDSRNEQFF. DNA for the CDR3: TGTGCCATCAGTGAAGACAGCCGCAATGAGCAGTTCTTC.

This clonotype was observed at least ten times. V and J are TRBV9 and TRBJ2-5, with 7 nucleotides matching TRBD2. The CDR3 runs to 14 residues. Trimming at V came to 5 bases and at J to 5 bases, leaving 9 bases not matched to a gene. Germline loops: CDR1 SGDLS, CDR2 YYNGEE. Here the CDR3 DNA reads TGTGCCAGCAGTGTCAGCGGGGCGGGGGAGACCCAGTACTTC. This encodes CASSVSGAGETQYF. The full variable domain, completed using reference TRBV9 and TRBJ2-5, is DSGVTQTPKHLITATGQRVTLRCSPRSGDLSVYWYQQSLDQGLQFLIQYYNGEERAKGNILERFSAQQFPDLHSELNLSSLELGDSALYFCASSVSGAGETQYFGPGTRLLVL.

This clonotype turned up a few times. V gene TRBV7-9 combines with J gene TRBJ2-3, with 8 positions matching TRBD2. After removal of 8 bases from V and 0 bases from J, the junction contained 7 bases not matched to a gene. CDR1 is SEHNR, CDR2 FQNEAQ, per germline (reference sequence). The CDR3 consists of 15 residues. CDR3 amino acids: CASPGGKTSTDTQYF. DNA for the CDR3: TGTGCCAGCCCGGGAGGGAAAACTAGCACAGATACGCAGTATTTT.

The V and J genes are TRBV6-2 or TRBV6-3 and TRBJ2-7; D might be TRBD1 or TRBD2, each matching 5 bases. Trimming left V 8 bases short and J 3 bases short, with 11 bases between. The germline CDR1 and CDR2 sequences are MNHEY and SVGEGT. This CDR3 contains 12 residues. CDR3 bases: TGTGCCAGCGGGGACGCAGGCTACGAGCAGTACTTC. Encoded protein: CASGDAGYEQYF.

The rearrangement joins TRBV28 to TRBJ2-1, with TRBD2 matching 8 bases. Losses at the gene ends were 6 bases for V and 2 bases for J; bases not matched to a gene: 6. Germline V gene sequence: CDR1 MDHEN, CDR2 SYDVKM. The CDR3 sequence is 15 residues long. The CDR3 region has the DNA TGTGCCAGCAGGTCGGAGACTAGCGCCTACAATGAGCAGTTCTTC. Protein product: CASRSETSAYNEQFF.

The chain is built from TRBV20-1 and TRBJ2-1; 14 nucleotides line up with TRBD2. From germline, CDR1 is DFQATT and CDR2 SNEGSKA (reference sequence). This CDR3 spans 15 amino acids. Unmatched junction bases numbered 6, after V lost 4 bases and J lost 7 bases. Here the CDR3 DNA reads TGCAGTGCTACCGGGACTAGCGGGAGTTGGAATGAGCAGTTCTTC. Translation: CSATGTSGSWNEQFF.

This clonotype was seen a handful of times. The rearrangement joins TRBV5-1 to TRBJ2-5, with 9 nucleotides matching TRBD2. V lost 2 bases to trimming and J lost 5 bases; unmatched junction nucleotides: 4. The CDR3 is 14 amino acids. From germline, CDR1 is SGHRS and CDR2 YFSETQ. CDR3 region: CASSFSGSAETQYF. The CDR3 DNA reads as TGCGCCAGCAGCTTTAGCGGGAGCGCGGAGACCCAGTACTTC.

Points on this clonotype: A read error is possible here, since a much larger clone lies one base away. The chain has TRBV29-1 and TRBJ2-2; no reliable D call. The CDR3 has 13 residues. The germline V and J ends were trimmed by 1 base and 1 base, with 4 bases remaining between them. CDR1 is SQVTM and CDR2 is ANQGSEA in the germline V gene. The CDR3 reads CSVEVGNTGELFF. The CDR3 DNA reads TGCAGCGTTGAAGTGGGGAACACCGGGGAGCTGTTTTTT.

This chain uses TRBV15 with TRBJ2-3; tentatively, D is TRBD1 (5 bases). Trimming shortened V by 2 bases and J by 6 bases, and 24 bases separated the two germline ends. Germline-derived CDR1 and CDR2 are LNHNV and YYDKDF (reference sequence). CDR3 length: 18 amino acids. The CDR3 DNA is TGTGCCACCAGCAGACGACGACAGCTAGAGACGTTTTGGGATACGCAGTATTTT. It yields the protein CATSRRRQLETFWDTQYF.

This chain uses TRBV20-1 with TRBJ1-1; the match to TRBD1 covers 9 bases. Germline V gene lookup returns CDR1 DFQATT and CDR2 SNEGSKA (reference sequence). The CDR3 has 13 amino acids. The trim removed 5 bases at V and 3 bases at J, leaving 4 bases unmatched. In DNA, the CDR3 is TGCAGTGCTCGGACAGGGGTGGACACTGAAGCTTTCTTT. Residues: CSARTGVDTEAFF.

This clonotype showed up just a few times. The chain employs TRBV4-1 and TRBJ2-1; perhaps D is TRBD1 or TRBD2 (5 bases each). Trimming took 0 bases from V and 6 from J, leaving 15 bases between them. This CDR3 spans 16 amino acids. In germline, CDR1 is MGHRA, CDR2 YSYEKL. CDR3 region: CASSQDEAGRPNEQFF. CDR3 nucleotide sequence: TGCGCCAGCAGCCAAGATGAGGCAGGGAGACCCAATGAGCAGTTCTTC.